A selection of T cell receptor beta chains follows, all from one sample in a study of cytomegalovirus exposure and HLA in healthy donors. Assay: immunoSEQ multiplex PCR; the TCRdb copy retains only in-frame clones and omits some. In the table there are 140,000 to 150,000 clones, 78% of which are singletons. Material: PBMCs. Receptor source: a woman between 18 and 30 years old in good health and CMV-seropositive. CDR3s include the opening cysteine and the closing phenylalanine or tryptophan. Fields, in order: J gene, V gene, D gene, clone size, CDR3 DNA, CDR3 protein. D genes are given only for firm matches. Only some rows state a clone size, as once, few, many or a class for expanded clones.

J: TRBJ1-1; V: TRBV5-6; D: NA; size: few; DNA: TGTGCCAGCAGCTTGACGCGGATTGAAGCTTTCTTT; CDR3: CASSLTRIEAFF
J: TRBJ1-1; V: TRBV11-2; D: NA; size: NA; DNA: TGTGCCAGCAGCTCCGGGGTGAACACTGAAGCTTTCTTT; CDR3: CASSSGVNTEAFF
J: TRBJ2-2; V: TRBV6-4; D: TRBD2; size: NA; DNA: TGTGCCAGCAGGCCGACTAGCGGTGTGAACACCGGGGAGCTGTTTTTT; CDR3: CASRPTSGVNTGELFF
J: TRBJ2-5; V: TRBV25-1; D: TRBD2; size: NA; DNA: TGTGCCAGCAGTCCGGGACTAGCGGGGGCCAGACAAGAGACCCAGTACTTC; CDR3: CASSPGLAGARQETQYF
J: TRBJ1-5; V: TRBV18; D: NA; size: NA; DNA: TGTGCCAGCTCACCTAAGGGGGGCAATCAGCCCCAGCATTTT; CDR3: CASSPKGGNQPQHF
J: TRBJ1-2; V: TRBV7-8; D: NA; size: NA; DNA: TGTGCCAGCAGCCCCCGCGGGGCCAACTATGGCTACACCTTC; CDR3: CASSPRGANYGYTF
J: TRBJ1-5; V: TRBV7-6; D: NA; size: NA; DNA: TGTGCCAGCAGCGTGGACAGCGTCAATCAGCCCCAGCATTTT; CDR3: CASSVDSVNQPQHF
J: TRBJ2-7; V: TRBV7-9; D: TRBD2; size: NA; DNA: TGTTCCAGCACCACCTGGACTAGCGGGGCTTCCTACGAGCAGTACTTC; CDR3: CSSTTWTSGASYEQYF
J: TRBJ2-7; V: TRBV5-1; D: TRBD2; size: NA; DNA: TGCGCCAGCAGCCAGGAGCGGGGGGGCCCTTACGAGCAGTACTTC; CDR3: CASSQERGGPYEQYF
J: TRBJ1-5; V: TRBV19; D: NA; size: NA; DNA: TGTGCCAGTAGTATAAACGGGCCCCAGCATTTT; CDR3: CASSINGPQHF
J: TRBJ1-1; V: TRBV18; D: TRBD1; size: NA; DNA: TGTGCCAGCTCCCATACAGGGGGAAGGTTTTATACTGAAGCTTTCTTT; CDR3: CASSHTGGRFYTEAFF
J: TRBJ2-5; V: TRBV30; D: NA; size: NA; DNA: TGTGCCTTGGACTTGCAAGAGACCCAGTACTTC; CDR3: CALDLQETQYF
J: TRBJ2-1; V: TRBV12-5; D: NA; size: few; DNA: TGTGCTAGTGGTTTGGTGGCGGGGGCCACCCCTGAGCAGTTCTTC; CDR3: CASGLVAGATPEQFF
J: TRBJ1-1; V: TRBV11-2; D: NA; size: NA; DNA: TGTGCCAGCAGCTTAGTGCAGGGAATAACTGAAGCTTTCTTT; CDR3: CASSLVQGITEAFF
J: TRBJ1-5; V: TRBV7-6; D: TRBD1; size: NA; DNA: TGTGCCAGCAGCTTAGAAACCCCGGACAGGTTAAGCAATCAGCCCCAGCATTTT; CDR3: CASSLETPDRLSNQPQHF
J: TRBJ1-5; V: TRBV5-1; D: TRBD1; size: NA; DNA: TGCGCCAGCAGCCCCGGGACAGATCATCAGCCCCAGCATTTT; CDR3: CASSPGTDHQPQHF
J: TRBJ2-7; V: TRBV11-2; D: TRBD1; size: NA; DNA: TGTGCCAGCAGCTGGGGGGGACAGGGAGCCTACGAGCAGTACTTC; CDR3: CASSWGGQGAYEQYF
J: TRBJ2-7; V: TRBV18; D: TRBD1; size: NA; DNA: TGTGCCAGCTCCTACAGGGGGGCCGGGGTTGGACTTGGCGAGCAGTACTTC; CDR3: CASSYRGAGVGLGEQYF
J: TRBJ1-2; V: TRBV4-1; D: NA; size: NA; DNA: TGCGCCAGCAGCCAAGATCTCCCTGCAGGGGATAGGTATGGCTACACCTTC; CDR3: CASSQDLPAGDRYGYTF
J: TRBJ1-1; V: TRBV5-4; D: NA; size: NA; DNA: TGTGCCAGCAGCCCCGCCGGTCGGGGTTGGACTGAAGCTTTCTTT; CDR3: CASSPAGRGWTEAFF
J: TRBJ2-7; V: TRBV5-1; D: TRBD1; size: NA; DNA: TGCGCCAGCAGCCCGGGACAGGGATATACCTACGAGCAGTACTTC; CDR3: CASSPGQGYTYEQYF
J: TRBJ2-7; V: TRBV6-6; D: TRBD1; size: NA; DNA: TGTGCCAGCAGTGGACAGGGGGGGAGCGAGCAGTACTTC; CDR3: CASSGQGGSEQYF
J: TRBJ1-2; V: TRBV23-1; D: NA; size: NA; DNA: TGCGCCAGCAGTCAATCGATGGGGTCCAGACAGGCCAAACTTTATGGCTACACCTTC; CDR3: CASSQSMGSRQAKLYGYTF
J: TRBJ2-3; V: TRBV5-1; D: TRBD2; size: NA; DNA: TGCGCCAGCAGCTTGGAGACTAGCGAGGATACGCAGTATTTT; CDR3: CASSLETSEDTQYF
J: TRBJ1-1; V: TRBV18; D: NA; size: NA; DNA: TGTGCCAGCTCTCGACTAGACCAGAACACTGAAGCTTTCTTT; CDR3: CASSRLDQNTEAFF
J: TRBJ1-1; V: TRBV5-1; D: NA; size: NA; DNA: TGCGCCAGCAGCCAGGCCCTACAGGGTGGCACTGAAGCTTTCTTT; CDR3: CASSQALQGGTEAFF
J: TRBJ1-1; V: TRBV6-1; D: TRBD1; size: NA; DNA: TGTGCCAGCAGGACAGGGACAGGGGGGAGGACTGAAGCTTTCTTT; CDR3: CASRTGTGGRTEAFF
J: TRBJ2-1; V: TRBV14; D: TRBD2; size: NA; DNA: TGTGCCAGCAGCCAGGGACTAGCGGGGATCAACTACAATGAGCAGTTCTTC; CDR3: CASSQGLAGINYNEQFF
J: TRBJ2-2; V: TRBV6-5; D: TRBD1; size: NA; DNA: TGTGCCAGCAGGGACAGGGTCGCCGGGGAGCTGTTTTTT; CDR3: CASRDRVAGELFF
J: TRBJ2-4; V: TRBV7-9; D: NA; size: few; DNA: TGTGCCAGCAGCCCCTGGGGGGGCGTCAAAAACATTCAGTACTTC; CDR3: CASSPWGGVKNIQYF
J: TRBJ2-7; V: TRBV10-3; D: NA; size: NA; DNA: TGTGCCATCAGGGTCGGGGACGAGCAGTACTTC; CDR3: CAIRVGDEQYF
J: TRBJ1-2; V: TRBV6-5; D: TRBD1; size: NA; DNA: TGTGCCAGCACAGACAGGGGCCGTGGCTACACCTTC; CDR3: CASTDRGRGYTF
J: TRBJ1-1; V: TRBV28; D: NA; size: NA; DNA: TGTGCCAGCAGGACAGGCCCCACTGAAGCTTTCTTT; CDR3: CASRTGPTEAFF
J: TRBJ2-5; V: TRBV13; D: TRBD2; size: NA; DNA: TGTGCCAGCAGCCAAGAGCGGGGTACGACAGAGACCCAGTACTTC; CDR3: CASSQERGTTETQYF
J: TRBJ1-2; V: TRBV19; D: TRBD1; size: NA; DNA: TGTGCCAGTAGACCGGGACAGGGAAACTATGGCTACACCTTC; CDR3: CASRPGQGNYGYTF
J: TRBJ1-2; V: TRBV6-1; D: NA; size: NA; DNA: TGTGCCAGCATTGACAGGCTTTACGATGGCTACACCTTC; CDR3: CASIDRLYDGYTF
J: TRBJ2-3; V: TRBV7-9; D: NA; size: NA; DNA: TGTGCCAGCATGCCTTGGAGCGGTGCTTACACAGATACGCAGTATTTT; CDR3: CASMPWSGAYTDTQYF
J: TRBJ2-7; V: TRBV18; D: NA; size: once; DNA: TGTGCCAGCTCCCGCATCGACAGGAACTACGAGCAGTACTTC; CDR3: CASSRIDRNYEQYF
J: TRBJ2-1; V: TRBV10-2; D: TRBD1; size: once; DNA: TGCGCCAGCAGTGAACAGGGGGTGCCCTACAATGAGCAGTTCTTC; CDR3: CASSEQGVPYNEQFF
J: TRBJ1-1; V: TRBV6-1; D: TRBD1; size: NA; DNA: TGTGCCAGCAGTGAAGCGTTCCCGACAGGGGGGGTCGGGGTGAACACTGAAGCTTTCTTT; CDR3: CASSEAFPTGGVGVNTEAFF
J: TRBJ2-2; V: TRBV5-1; D: TRBD1; size: NA; DNA: TGCGCCAGCAGCGTAGGACAGGGGACCGGGGAGCTGTTTTTT; CDR3: CASSVGQGTGELFF
J: TRBJ2-1; V: TRBV7-9; D: TRBD2; size: NA; DNA: TGTGCCAGCACCCGAGGGAGAGCGGGGGGGCCGGGGAATGAGCAGTTCTTC; CDR3: CASTRGRAGGPGNEQFF
J: TRBJ2-3; V: TRBV7-9; D: TRBD1; size: NA; DNA: TGTGCCAGCAGCGCTGGACTCAGGGGGAGCACAGATACGCAGTATTTT; CDR3: CASSAGLRGSTDTQYF
J: TRBJ1-1; V: TRBV7-9; D: NA; size: few; DNA: TGTGCCGGGAGGAACACTGAAGCTTTCTTT; CDR3: CAGRNTEAFF
J: TRBJ2-1; V: TRBV6-1; D: NA; size: NA; DNA: TGTGCCAGCACGCGGGGCTCCTACAATGAGCAGTTCTTC; CDR3: CASTRGSYNEQFF
J: TRBJ1-4; V: TRBV2; D: NA; size: NA; DNA: TGTGCCAGCAGTGAACTGGGCAATAATGAAAAACTGTTTTTT; CDR3: CASSELGNNEKLFF
J: TRBJ2-3; V: TRBV18; D: NA; size: NA; DNA: TGTGCCAGCTCACCTCCGGGACCCGGGGGATCAGATACGCAGTATTTT; CDR3: CASSPPGPGGSDTQYF
J: TRBJ2-6; V: TRBV2; D: TRBD2; size: NA; DNA: TGTGCCAGCAGACGCGGCCTGTTTGCGGGGGGGTCTGGGGCCAACGTCCTGACTTTC; CDR3: CASRRGLFAGGSGANVLTF
J: TRBJ2-3; V: TRBV15; D: TRBD1; size: NA; DNA: TGTGCCACCAGCCCTAGCCGACTCGGGACAGGGAGTGGAGATACGCAGTATTTT; CDR3: CATSPSRLGTGSGDTQYF
J: TRBJ1-4; V: TRBV2; D: TRBD1; size: NA; DNA: TGTGCCAGCCGAAGGCGGGCGGGACAGGTGACAACTAATGAAAAACTGTTTTTT; CDR3: CASRRRAGQVTTNEKLFF